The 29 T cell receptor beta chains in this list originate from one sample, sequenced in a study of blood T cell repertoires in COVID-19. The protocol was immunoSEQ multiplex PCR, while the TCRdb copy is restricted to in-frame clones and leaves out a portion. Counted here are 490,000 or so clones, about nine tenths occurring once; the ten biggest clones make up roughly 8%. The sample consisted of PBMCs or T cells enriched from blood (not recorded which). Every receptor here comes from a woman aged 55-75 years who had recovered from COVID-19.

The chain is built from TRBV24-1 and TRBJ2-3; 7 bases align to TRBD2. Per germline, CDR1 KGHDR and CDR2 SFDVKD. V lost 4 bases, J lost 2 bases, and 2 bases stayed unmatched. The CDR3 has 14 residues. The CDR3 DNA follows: TGTGCCACCAGTGAAAGCGGGGTCACAGATACGCAGTATTTT. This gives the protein CATSESGVTDTQYF.

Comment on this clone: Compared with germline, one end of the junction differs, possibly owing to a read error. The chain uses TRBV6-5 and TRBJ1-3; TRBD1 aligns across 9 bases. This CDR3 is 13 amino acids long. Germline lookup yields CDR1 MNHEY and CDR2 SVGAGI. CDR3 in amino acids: CASSSSTGGRSIF. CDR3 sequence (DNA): TGTGCCAGCAGTTCGTCGACAGGGGGTCGAAGCATTTTT.

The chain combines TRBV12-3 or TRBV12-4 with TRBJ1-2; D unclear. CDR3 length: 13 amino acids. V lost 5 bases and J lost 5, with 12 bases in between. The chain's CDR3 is CASSILPSYGYTF. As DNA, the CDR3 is TGTGCCAGCAGTATCCTACCGAGTTATGGCTACACCTTC.

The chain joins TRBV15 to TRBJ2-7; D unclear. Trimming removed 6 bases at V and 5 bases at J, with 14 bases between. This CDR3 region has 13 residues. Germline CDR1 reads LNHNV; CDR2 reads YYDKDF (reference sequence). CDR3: CATRRSGYHEQYF. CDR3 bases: TGTGCCACCAGAAGGTCCGGGTACCACGAGCAGTACTTC. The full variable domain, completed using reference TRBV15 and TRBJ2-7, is DAMVIQNPRYQVTQFGKPVTLSCSQTLNHNVMYWYQQKSSQAPKLLFHYYDKDFNNEADTPDNFQSRRPNTSFCFLDIRSPGLGDTAMYLCATRRSGYHEQYFGPGTRLTVT.

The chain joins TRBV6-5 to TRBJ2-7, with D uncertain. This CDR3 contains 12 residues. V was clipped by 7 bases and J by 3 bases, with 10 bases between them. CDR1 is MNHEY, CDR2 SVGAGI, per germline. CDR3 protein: CASIHGDYEQYV. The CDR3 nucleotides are TGTGCCAGCATTCACGGAGACTACGAGCAGTACGTC.

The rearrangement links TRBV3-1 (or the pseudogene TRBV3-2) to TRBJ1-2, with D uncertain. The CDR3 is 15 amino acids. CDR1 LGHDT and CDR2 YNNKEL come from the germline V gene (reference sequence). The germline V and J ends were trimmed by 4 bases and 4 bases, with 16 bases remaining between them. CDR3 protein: CASSRRLEDRYGYTF. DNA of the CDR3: TGTGCCAGCAGCCGGAGACTAGAGGACCGCTATGGCTACACCTTC.

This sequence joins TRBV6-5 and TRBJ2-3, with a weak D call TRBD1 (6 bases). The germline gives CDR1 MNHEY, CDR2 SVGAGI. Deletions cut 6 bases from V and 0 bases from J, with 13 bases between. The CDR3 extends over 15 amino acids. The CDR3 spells CASRPGQLSTDTQYF. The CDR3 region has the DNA TGTGCCAGCAGACCCGGACAGCTTAGCACAGATACGCAGTATTTT.

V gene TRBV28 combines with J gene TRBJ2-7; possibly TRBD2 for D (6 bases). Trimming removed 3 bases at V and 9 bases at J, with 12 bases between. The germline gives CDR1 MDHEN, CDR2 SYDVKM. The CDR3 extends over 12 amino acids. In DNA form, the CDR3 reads TGTGCCAGCAGTTTGGCCGGAGGGACGCAGTACGTC. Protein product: CASSLAGGTQYV.

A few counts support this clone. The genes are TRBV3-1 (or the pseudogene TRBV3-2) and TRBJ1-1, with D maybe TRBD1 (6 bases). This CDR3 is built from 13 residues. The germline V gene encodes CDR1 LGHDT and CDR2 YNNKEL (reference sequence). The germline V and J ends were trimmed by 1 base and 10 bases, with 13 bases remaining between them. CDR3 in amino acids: CASSQGVGARAFF. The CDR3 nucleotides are TGTGCCAGCAGCCAAGGGGTGGGGGCGAGAGCTTTCTTT.

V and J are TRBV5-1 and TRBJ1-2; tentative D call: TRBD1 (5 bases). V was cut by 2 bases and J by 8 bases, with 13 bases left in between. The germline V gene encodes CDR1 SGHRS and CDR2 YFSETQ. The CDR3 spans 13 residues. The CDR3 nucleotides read TGCGCCAGCAGCTTAGGCACAGGCATCGGCTACACCTTC. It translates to CASSLGTGIGYTF.

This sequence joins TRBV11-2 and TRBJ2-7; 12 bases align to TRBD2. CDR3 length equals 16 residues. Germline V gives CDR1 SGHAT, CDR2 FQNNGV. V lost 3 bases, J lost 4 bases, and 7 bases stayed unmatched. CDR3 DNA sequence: TGTGCCAGCAGCTTTGCCCCGGGACTAGCGGGTTACGAGCAGTACGTC. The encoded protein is CASSFAPGLAGYEQYV.

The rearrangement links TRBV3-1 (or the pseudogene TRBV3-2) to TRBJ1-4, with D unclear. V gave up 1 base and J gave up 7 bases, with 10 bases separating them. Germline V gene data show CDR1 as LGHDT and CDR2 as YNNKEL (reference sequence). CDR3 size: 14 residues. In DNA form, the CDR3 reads TGTGCCAGCAGCCAAGGTACCGCGGGTGAAAAACTGTTTTTT. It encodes CASSQGTAGEKLFF.

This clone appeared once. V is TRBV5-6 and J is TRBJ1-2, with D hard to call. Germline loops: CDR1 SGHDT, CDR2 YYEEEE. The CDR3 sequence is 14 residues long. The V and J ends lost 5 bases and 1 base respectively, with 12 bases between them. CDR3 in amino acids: CASRSDNFNYGYTF. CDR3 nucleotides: TGTGCCAGCAGATCAGACAACTTTAACTATGGCTACACCTTC.

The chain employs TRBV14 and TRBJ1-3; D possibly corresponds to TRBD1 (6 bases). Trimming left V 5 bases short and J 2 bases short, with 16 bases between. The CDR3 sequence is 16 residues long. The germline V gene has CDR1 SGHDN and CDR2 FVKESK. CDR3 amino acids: CASSFPGHGAGNTIYF. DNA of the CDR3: TGTGCCAGCAGCTTTCCGGGACACGGTGCTGGAAACACCATATATTTT.

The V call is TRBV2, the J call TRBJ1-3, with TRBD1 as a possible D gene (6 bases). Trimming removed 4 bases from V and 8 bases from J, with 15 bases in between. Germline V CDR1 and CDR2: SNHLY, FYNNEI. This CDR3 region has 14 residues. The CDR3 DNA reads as TGTGCCAGCAGTGGGCAGGGGAAACTAGACACCATATATTTT. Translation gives CASSGQGKLDTIYF.

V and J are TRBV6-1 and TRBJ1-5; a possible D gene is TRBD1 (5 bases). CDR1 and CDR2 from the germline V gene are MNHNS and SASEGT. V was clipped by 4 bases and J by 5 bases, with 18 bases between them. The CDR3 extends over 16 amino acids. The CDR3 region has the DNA TGTGCCAGCAGTGTATTATTATCCAGGGCCGATCAGCCCCAGCATTTT. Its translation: CASSVLLSRADQPQHF.

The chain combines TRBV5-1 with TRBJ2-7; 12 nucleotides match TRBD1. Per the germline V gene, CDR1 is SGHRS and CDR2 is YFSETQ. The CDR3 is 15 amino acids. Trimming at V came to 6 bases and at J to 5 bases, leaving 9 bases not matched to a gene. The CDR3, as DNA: TGCGCCAGCACGAAGCCGGGACAGGGGGCGAACGAGCAGTACTTC. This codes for CASTKPGQGANEQYF.

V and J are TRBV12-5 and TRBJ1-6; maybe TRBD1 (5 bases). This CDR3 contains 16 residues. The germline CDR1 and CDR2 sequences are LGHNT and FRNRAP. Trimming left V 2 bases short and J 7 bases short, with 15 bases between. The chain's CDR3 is CASGLIAGKVNSPLHF. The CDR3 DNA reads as TGTGCTAGTGGTTTGATCGCAGGGAAGGTCAATTCACCCCTCCACTTT.

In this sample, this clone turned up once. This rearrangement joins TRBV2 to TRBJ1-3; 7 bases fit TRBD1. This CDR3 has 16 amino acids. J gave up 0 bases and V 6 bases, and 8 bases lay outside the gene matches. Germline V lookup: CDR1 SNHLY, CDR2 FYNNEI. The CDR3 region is CASSASGQDSGNTIYF. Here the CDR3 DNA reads TGTGCCAGCAGCGCATCCGGACAGGACTCTGGAAACACCATATATTTT.

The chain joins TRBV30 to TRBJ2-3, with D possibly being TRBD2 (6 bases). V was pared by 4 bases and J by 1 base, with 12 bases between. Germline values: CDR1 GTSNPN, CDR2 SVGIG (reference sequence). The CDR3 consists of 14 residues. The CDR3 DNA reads TGTGCCTGGAAGGAGGGTCTAGGCACAGATACGCAGTATTTT. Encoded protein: CAWKEGLGTDTQYF.

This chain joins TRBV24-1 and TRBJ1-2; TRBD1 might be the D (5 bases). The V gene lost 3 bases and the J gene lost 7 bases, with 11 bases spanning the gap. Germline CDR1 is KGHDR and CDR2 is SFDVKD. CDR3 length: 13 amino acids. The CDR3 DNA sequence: TGTGCCACCAGTGATGGACAAGGGGCTGGCTACACCTTC. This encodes CATSDGQGAGYTF.

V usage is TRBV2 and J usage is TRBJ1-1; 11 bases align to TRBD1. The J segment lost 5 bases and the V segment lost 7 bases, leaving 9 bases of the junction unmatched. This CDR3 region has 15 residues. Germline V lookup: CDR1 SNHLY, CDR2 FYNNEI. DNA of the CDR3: TGTGCCAGCACCATAGGACAGGGGGCGAGAACTGAAGCTTTCTTT. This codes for CASTIGQGARTEAFF.

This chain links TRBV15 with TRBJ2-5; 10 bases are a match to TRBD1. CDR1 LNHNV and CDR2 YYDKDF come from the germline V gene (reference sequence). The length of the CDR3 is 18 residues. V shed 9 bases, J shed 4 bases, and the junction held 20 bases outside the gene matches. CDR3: CATSGRGIGTGEGETQYF. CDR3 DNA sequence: TGTGCCACTTCCGGTCGGGGAATCGGGACAGGGGAGGGAGAGACCCAGTACTTC.

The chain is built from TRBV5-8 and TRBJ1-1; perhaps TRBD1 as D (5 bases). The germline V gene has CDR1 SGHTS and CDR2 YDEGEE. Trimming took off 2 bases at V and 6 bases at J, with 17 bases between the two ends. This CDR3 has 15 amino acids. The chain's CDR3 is CASSFRKKGSAEAFF. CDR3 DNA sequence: TGTGCCAGCAGCTTCAGGAAGAAGGGGTCCGCTGAAGCTTTCTTT.

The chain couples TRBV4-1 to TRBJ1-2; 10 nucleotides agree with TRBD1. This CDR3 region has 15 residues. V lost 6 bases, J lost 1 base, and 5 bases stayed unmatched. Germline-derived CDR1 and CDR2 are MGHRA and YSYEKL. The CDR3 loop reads CASRLTGGNNYGYTF. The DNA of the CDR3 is TGCGCCAGCAGACTGACAGGGGGCAATAACTATGGCTACACCTTC.

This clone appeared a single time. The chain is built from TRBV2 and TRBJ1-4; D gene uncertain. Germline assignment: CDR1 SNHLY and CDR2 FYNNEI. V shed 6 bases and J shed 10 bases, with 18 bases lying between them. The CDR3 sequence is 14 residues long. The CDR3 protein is CASRAPGMGGKLFF. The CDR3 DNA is TGTGCCAGCAGGGCCCCGGGAATGGGCGGAAAACTGTTTTTT.

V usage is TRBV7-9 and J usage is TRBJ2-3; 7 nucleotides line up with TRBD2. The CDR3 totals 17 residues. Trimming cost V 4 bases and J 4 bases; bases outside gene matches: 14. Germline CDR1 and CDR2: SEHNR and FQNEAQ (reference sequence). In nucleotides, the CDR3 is TGTGCCAGCAGCTCCCAATGGGTTGCGGGGGTCGCAGATACGCAGTATTTT. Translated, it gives CASSSQWVAGVADTQYF.

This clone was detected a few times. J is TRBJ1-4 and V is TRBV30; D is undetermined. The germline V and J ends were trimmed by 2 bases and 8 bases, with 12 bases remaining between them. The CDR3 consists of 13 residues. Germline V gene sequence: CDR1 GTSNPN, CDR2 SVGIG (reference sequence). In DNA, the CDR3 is TGTGCCTGGAGTTTAGGAGGGAAGGAAAAACTGTTTTTT. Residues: CAWSLGGKEKLFF.

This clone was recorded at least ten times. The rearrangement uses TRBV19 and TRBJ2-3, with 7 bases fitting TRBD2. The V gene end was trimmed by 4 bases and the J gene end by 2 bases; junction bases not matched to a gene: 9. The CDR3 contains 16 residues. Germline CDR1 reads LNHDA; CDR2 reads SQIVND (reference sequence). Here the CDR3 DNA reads TGTGCCAGTAGTACCGGACTGGGGGGGATCACAGATACGCAGTATTTT. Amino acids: CASSTGLGGITDTQYF.